Below are 20 T cell receptor beta chains sequenced from a single sample in a study of cytomegalovirus exposure and HLA in healthy donors. Repertoires were generated with immunoSEQ multiplex PCR, while TCRdb's copy carries only in-frame clones and drops some. The repertoire includes fewer than 400,000 clones, approximately 85% of them detected once, and around 0.96% sits in the top ten. Material: PBMCs. Source of these receptors: a young man in good health and CMV-seronegative.

The chain uses TRBV5-1 and TRBJ1-2, with D possibly matching TRBD1 (6 bases). Germline CDR1 is SGHRS and CDR2 is YFSETQ. The CDR3 consists of 13 residues. Trimming pared 0 bases from V and 8 bases from J, leaving 11 bases between. The CDR3 sequence: CASSLVWGRGYTF. CDR3 in DNA: TGCGCCAGCAGCTTGGTGTGGGGGCGCGGCTACACCTTC. The whole variable domain, filled in from reference TRBV5-1 and TRBJ1-2, reads KAGVTQTPRYLIKTRGQQVTLSCSPISGHRSVSWYQQTPGQGLQFLFEYFSETQRNKGNFPGRFSGRQFSNSRSEMNVSTLELGDSALYLCASSLVWGRGYTFGSGTRLTVV.

The chain recombines TRBV16 with TRBJ2-5; D gene ambiguous. The CDR3 is made up of 13 amino acids. V was pared by 0 bases and J by 5 bases, with 7 bases between. Germline CDR1 is KGHSY and CDR2 is FQNENV. The CDR3 region is CASSQSEAETQYF. CDR3 DNA: TGTGCCAGCAGCCAATCTGAGGCGGAGACCCAGTACTTC.

Regarding this clone: This CDR3 is also generated by other DNA sequences in the sample. V and J are TRBV2 and TRBJ1-5; D may be TRBD1 (6 bases). CDR1 SNHLY and CDR2 FYNNEI come from the germline V gene. The CDR3 runs 14 residues. V lost 3 bases and J 2 bases, leaving 8 bases between the germline ends. CDR3 sequence reads: CASSDPGGNQPQHF. In nucleotides, the CDR3 is TGTGCCAGCAGTGACCCAGGGGGCAATCAGCCCCAGCATTTT.

In this sample, this clone turned up once. V usage is TRBV6-5 and J usage is TRBJ1-1; TRBD1 agrees at 8 bases. Trimming at V came to 2 bases and at J to 5 bases, leaving 7 bases not matched to a gene. Germline V gene data show CDR1 as MNHEY and CDR2 as SVGAGI. There are 15 residues in the CDR3. The CDR3 DNA reads TGTGCCAGCAGTTACATGTCAGGGGGCCGAACTGAAGCTTTCTTT. Its translation: CASSYMSGGRTEAFF.

A remark on this clone: One end of the junction does not line up with germline, which may come from a read error. The rearrangement joins TRBV2 to TRBJ2-6, with D unclear. CDR3 size: 17 residues. CDR1 and CDR2 (germline): SNHLY, FYNNEI. The CDR3 DNA follows: TGTGCCAGCTGTGATTTGTTTGGCCCCTCTGGGGCCAACGTCCTGACTTTC. The encoded protein is CASCDLFGPSGANVLTF.

The chain recombines TRBV2 with TRBJ1-1, with 9 bases that match TRBD1. Germline values: CDR1 SNHLY, CDR2 FYNNEI. The trim removed 7 bases at V and 5 bases at J, leaving 11 bases unmatched. The CDR3 runs 15 residues. The CDR3 DNA sequence: TGTGCCAGCACTTTGCTACAGGGGGCTGGGACTGAAGCTTTCTTT. Protein: CASTLLQGAGTEAFF.

This chain uses TRBV5-1 with TRBJ2-1; 10 bases match TRBD1. The CDR3 has 16 amino acids. From germline, CDR1 is SGHRS and CDR2 YFSETQ. V lost 4 bases to trimming and J lost 7 bases; unmatched junction nucleotides: 11. Here the CDR3 DNA reads TGCGCCAGCAGCAAGGACCCGGGACAGGGGTGGAATGAGCAGTTCTTC. This translates into CASSKDPGQGWNEQFF.

The chain recombines TRBV14 with TRBJ2-7; D is perhaps TRBD2 (7 bases). The CDR3 consists of 15 residues. Germline V lookup: CDR1 SGHDN, CDR2 FVKESK. The V and J ends lost 4 bases and 3 bases respectively, with 16 bases between them. In nucleotides, the CDR3 is TGTGCCAGCAGCCCCCCGGGGGGACAATTCTACGAGCAGTACTTC. It is translated as CASSPPGGQFYEQYF. The full variable domain, in which reference TRBV14 and TRBJ2-7 provide the parts outside the CDR3, is EAGVTQFPSHSVIEKGQTVTLRCDPISGHDNLYWYRRVMGKEIKFLLHFVKESKQDESGMPNNRFLAERTGGTYSTLKVQPAELEDSGVYFCASSPPGGQFYEQYFGPGTRLTVT.

The rearrangement uses TRBV19 and TRBJ1-1; 7 positions match TRBD1. With V trimmed by 6 bases and J by 7 bases, 8 bases remained unmatched. From germline, CDR1 is LNHDA and CDR2 SQIVND (reference sequence). CDR3 length: 13 residues. CDR3 residues: CASSLGQVYEAFF. The CDR3 coding sequence is TGTGCCAGTAGCCTCGGACAGGTCTATGAAGCTTTCTTT.

The gene calls are TRBV7-8 and TRBJ1-2; D possibly corresponds to TRBD1 (5 bases). The CDR3 totals 14 residues. The germline CDR1 and CDR2 sequences are SGHVS and FQNEAQ. Trimming took 5 bases from V and 1 from J, leaving 11 bases between them. CDR3 region: CASSPRQLNYGYTF. In DNA, the CDR3 is TGTGCCAGCAGCCCCCGACAGCTTAACTATGGCTACACCTTC.

The V and J genes are TRBV7-9 and TRBJ2-7; 9 bases fit TRBD1. The germline V gene has CDR1 SEHNR and CDR2 FQNEAQ (reference sequence). V was clipped by 5 bases and J by 3 bases; unmatched bases: 8. This CDR3 has 15 amino acids. The CDR3 DNA follows: TGTGCCAGCAGCCCCCTTGGGACAGGGAGCTACGAGCAGTACTTC. Translation gives CASSPLGTGSYEQYF.

The rearrangement joins TRBV7-6 to TRBJ1-1; no definite D call. Trimming removed 2 bases from V and 1 base from J, with 5 bases in between. CDR1 and CDR2 (germline): SGHVS, FNYEAQ. The CDR3 consists of 13 residues. The CDR3 loop reads CASSLRRNTEAFF. Written as DNA, the CDR3 is TGTGCCAGCAGCTTAAGGAGGAACACTGAAGCTTTCTTT.

This clone is a singleton in its sample. The rearrangement uses TRBV5-6 and TRBJ2-3; 12 positions agree with TRBD1. The V and J ends lost 2 bases and 5 bases, in that order; junction bases with no gene match: 3. The CDR3 is 15 residues long. Germline V gene lookup returns CDR1 SGHDT and CDR2 YYEEEE. Here the CDR3 DNA reads TGTGCCAGCAGCTTCGGGACAGGGGGCGGAGATACGCAGTATTTT. It yields the protein CASSFGTGGGDTQYF.

V is TRBV4-1 and J is TRBJ2-1, with a possible D match to TRBD1 (6 bases). In germline, CDR1 is MGHRA, CDR2 YSYEKL. CDR3 length equals 17 residues. V was pared by 4 bases and J by 3 bases, with 19 bases between. Written as DNA, the CDR3 is TGCGCCAGCAGCCGAAGCGATCCCGGGACATACTACAATGAGCAGTTCTTC. Its protein product is CASSRSDPGTYYNEQFF.

The chain employs TRBV5-1 and TRBJ2-7; 7 nucleotides line up with TRBD1. The CDR3 loop spans 15 amino acids. From germline, CDR1 is SGHRS and CDR2 YFSETQ. Losses at the gene ends were 4 bases for V and 0 bases for J; bases not matched to a gene: 7. The CDR3 sequence is CASSLGQDFSYEQYF. CDR3 coding DNA: TGCGCCAGCAGCCTCGGACAGGATTTCTCCTACGAGCAGTACTTC.

V usage is TRBV15 and J usage is TRBJ2-7; 7 bases line up with TRBD1. V dropped 0 bases and J dropped 2; count of bases not matched to a gene: 4. This CDR3 is built from 15 residues. Germline CDR1 is LNHNV and CDR2 is YYDKDF (reference sequence). The DNA for the CDR3 is TGTGCCACCAGCAGAGATCCGGGACAGACCTACGAGCAGTACTTC. Translated: CATSRDPGQTYEQYF.

This chain connects TRBV19 to TRBJ1-4; 9 bases are shared with TRBD1. This CDR3 has 14 residues. Unmatched junction bases numbered 12, after V lost 5 bases and J lost 14 bases. From germline, CDR1 is LNHDA and CDR2 SQIVND (reference sequence). CDR3 sequence: CASSRGTGNTGLFF. CDR3 nucleotide sequence: TGTGCCAGTAGTCGAGGGACAGGGAACACGGGTCTGTTTTTT.

This sequence joins TRBV7-9 and TRBJ2-7; D may be TRBD2 (7 bases). The CDR3 runs to 15 residues. The germline gives CDR1 SEHNR, CDR2 FQNEAQ (reference sequence). Trimming shortened V by 1 base and J by 7 bases, and 17 bases separated the two germline ends. CDR3 nucleotide sequence: TGTGCCAGCAGCTTAGTTGCGGGGGCCACCACTGAGCAGTACTTC. This translates into CASSLVAGATTEQYF. Full variable domain (rest looked up from reference TRBV7-9 and TRBJ2-7): DTGVSQNPRHKITKRGQNVTFRCDPISEHNRLYWYRQTLGQGPEFLTYFQNEAQLEKSRLLSDRFSAERPKGSFSTLEIQRTEQGDSAMYLCASSLVAGATTEQYFGPGTRLTVT.

The chain joins TRBV7-7 to TRBJ1-1; D is possibly TRBD1 (6 bases). The ends were cut back, 5 bases at V and 1 base at J, with 11 bases in the middle. This CDR3 contains 14 residues. Germline CDR1 and CDR2: SSHAT and FNYEAQ (reference sequence). The CDR3 DNA sequence: TGTGCCAGCAGCCCCTTACAGGGGAACACTGAAGCTTTCTTT. Translated: CASSPLQGNTEAFF.

The rearrangement uses TRBV19 and TRBJ2-5, with D unclear. V was shortened by 1 base and J by 5 bases, with 8 bases between the two germline ends. Germline V gene lookup returns CDR1 LNHDA and CDR2 SQIVND (reference sequence). This CDR3 comprises 13 residues. This chain's CDR3 is CASSIGSRETQYF. The CDR3, as DNA: TGTGCCAGTAGTATAGGGTCCCGGGAGACCCAGTACTTC.